Below, one T cell receptor (beta chain) is given with its context. These data originate in a study of shared clonotypes between healthy human individuals. TCRdb's table, derived via immunoSEQ multiplex PCR, lists solely in-frame clones and lacks some. The data contain fewer than 3 million clones, around 90% of them seen just once; the ten biggest clones take up 0.3% to 0.45%. Germline assignment: CDR1 SGHRS and CDR2 YFSETQ. V lost 3 bases to trimming and J lost 4 bases, with 10 bases between them. The CDR3 spans 14 residues. The sample comprised naive CD4+ T cells from PBMCs. This sample's subset: CD45RA+ positively selected. The TCR comes from a young man in good health. Some clones in this sample may be carry-over from other donors' samples. The chain recombines TRBV5-1 with TRBJ1-4; D unclear. The chain's CDR3 is CASSSGSVNEKLFF. The CDR3 bases are TGCGCCAGCAGCTCCGGGTCTGTTAATGAAAAACTGTTTTTT. The full variable domain, completed using reference TRBV5-1 and TRBJ1-4, is KAGVTQTPRYLIKTRGQQVTLSCSPISGHRSVSWYQQTPGQGLQFLFEYFSETQRNKGNFPGRFSGRQFSNSRSEMNVSTLELGDSALYLCASSSGSVNEKLFFGSGTQLSVL.